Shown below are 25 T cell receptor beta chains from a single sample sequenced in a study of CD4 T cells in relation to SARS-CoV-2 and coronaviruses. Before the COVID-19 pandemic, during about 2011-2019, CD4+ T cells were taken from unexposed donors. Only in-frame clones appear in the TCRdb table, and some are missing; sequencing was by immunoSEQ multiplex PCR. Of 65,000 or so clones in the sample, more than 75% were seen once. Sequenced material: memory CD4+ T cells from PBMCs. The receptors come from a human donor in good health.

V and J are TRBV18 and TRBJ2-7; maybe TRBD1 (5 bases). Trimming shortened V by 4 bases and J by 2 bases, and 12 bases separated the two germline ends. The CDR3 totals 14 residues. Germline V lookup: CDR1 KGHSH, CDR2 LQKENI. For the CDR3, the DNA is TGTGCCAGCTCACAGGGCGTGGGGCCCTACGAGCAGTACTTC. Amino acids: CASSQGVGPYEQYF.

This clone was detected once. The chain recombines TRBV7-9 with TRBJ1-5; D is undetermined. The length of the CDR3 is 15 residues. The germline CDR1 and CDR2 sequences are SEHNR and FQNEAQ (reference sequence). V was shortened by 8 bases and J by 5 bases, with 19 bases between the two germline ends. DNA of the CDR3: TGTGCCAGCGGTCCAACGGATGCCGGGGATCAGCCCCAGCATTTT. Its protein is CASGPTDAGDQPQHF.

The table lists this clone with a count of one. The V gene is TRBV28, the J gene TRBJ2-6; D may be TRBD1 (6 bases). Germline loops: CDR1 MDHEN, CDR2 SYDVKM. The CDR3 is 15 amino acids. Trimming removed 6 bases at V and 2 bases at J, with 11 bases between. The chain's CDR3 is CASRLAGAGANVLTF. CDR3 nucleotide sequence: TGTGCCAGCAGGCTGGCAGGGGCTGGGGCCAACGTCCTGACTTTC. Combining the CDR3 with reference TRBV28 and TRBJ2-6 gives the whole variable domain DVKVTQSSRYLVKRTGEKVFLECVQDMDHENMFWYRQDPGLGLRLIYFSYDVKMKEKGDIPEGYSVSREKKERFSLILESASTNQTSMYLCASRLAGAGANVLTFGAGSRLTVL.

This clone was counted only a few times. In DNA form, the CDR3 reads TGCGCCAGCAGCTTGTCATTAGCGGGGGGCGTCACCGGGGAGCTGTTTTTT. Translated, it gives CASSLSLAGGVTGELFF. The chain uses TRBV5-1 and TRBJ2-2; TRBD2 matches at 10 bases. The J segment lost 4 bases and the V segment lost 1 base, leaving 7 bases of the junction unmatched. Germline CDR1 reads SGHRS; CDR2 reads YFSETQ. CDR3 length equals 17 residues.

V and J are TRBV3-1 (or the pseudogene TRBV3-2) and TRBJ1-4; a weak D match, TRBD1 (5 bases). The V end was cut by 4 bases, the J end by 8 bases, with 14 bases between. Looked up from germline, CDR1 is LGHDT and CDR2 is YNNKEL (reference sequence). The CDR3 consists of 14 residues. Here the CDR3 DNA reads TGTGCCAGCAGCCTCCGACAGACGGCGGAAAAACTGTTTTTT. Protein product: CASSLRQTAEKLFF.

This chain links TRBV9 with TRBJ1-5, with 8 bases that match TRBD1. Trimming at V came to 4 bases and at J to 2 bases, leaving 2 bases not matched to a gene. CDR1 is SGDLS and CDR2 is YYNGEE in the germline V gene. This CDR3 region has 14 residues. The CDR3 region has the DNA TGTGCCAGCAGCTCACAGGGGGGCAATCAGCCCCAGCATTTT. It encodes CASSSQGGNQPQHF.

The CDR3 is CATSDTRTGDEKLFF. The CDR3 nucleotides are TGTGCCACCAGTGATACGCGGACAGGTGATGAAAAACTGTTTTTT. This sequence joins TRBV24-1 and TRBJ1-4; 7 positions match TRBD1. V lost 3 bases to trimming and J lost 6 bases; unmatched junction nucleotides: 6. In germline, CDR1 is KGHDR, CDR2 SFDVKD. This CDR3 is built from 15 residues.

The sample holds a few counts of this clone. CDR3 sequence (DNA): TGTGCCAGCAGCCTTAGCGGGGCCGAGCAGTTCTTC. Translating it yields CASSLSGAEQFF. The chain links TRBV3-1 (or the pseudogene TRBV3-2) to TRBJ2-1; 8 bases agree with TRBD2. Germline trimming cut 4 bases from V and 10 bases from J; bases unmatched to any gene: 3. There are 12 residues in the CDR3. The germline CDR1 and CDR2 sequences are LGHDT and YNNKEL (reference sequence).

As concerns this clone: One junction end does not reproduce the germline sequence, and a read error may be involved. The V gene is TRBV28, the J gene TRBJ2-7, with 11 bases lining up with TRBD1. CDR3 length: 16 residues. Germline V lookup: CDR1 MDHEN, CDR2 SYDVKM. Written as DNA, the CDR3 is TGTGCCAGCAGAAAGCGCGCGGGACAGGGGGTGTACGGGCAGTACTTC. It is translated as CASRKRAGQGVYGQYF.

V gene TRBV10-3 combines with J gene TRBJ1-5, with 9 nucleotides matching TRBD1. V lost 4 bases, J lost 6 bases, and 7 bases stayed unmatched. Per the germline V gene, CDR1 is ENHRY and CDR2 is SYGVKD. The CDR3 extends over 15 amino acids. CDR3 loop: CAISGGQGFSQPQHF. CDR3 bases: TGTGCCATCAGTGGTGGACAGGGGTTCAGTCAGCCCCAGCATTTT.

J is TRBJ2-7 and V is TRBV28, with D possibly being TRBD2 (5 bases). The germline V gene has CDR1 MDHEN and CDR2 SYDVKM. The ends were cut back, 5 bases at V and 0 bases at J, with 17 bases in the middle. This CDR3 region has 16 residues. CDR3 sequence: CASSPPGFRNSYEQYF. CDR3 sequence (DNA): TGTGCCAGCAGTCCCCCGGGATTCCGTAACTCCTACGAGCAGTACTTC. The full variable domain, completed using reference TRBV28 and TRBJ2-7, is DVKVTQSSRYLVKRTGEKVFLECVQDMDHENMFWYRQDPGLGLRLIYFSYDVKMKEKGDIPEGYSVSREKKERFSLILESASTNQTSMYLCASSPPGFRNSYEQYFGPGTRLTVT.

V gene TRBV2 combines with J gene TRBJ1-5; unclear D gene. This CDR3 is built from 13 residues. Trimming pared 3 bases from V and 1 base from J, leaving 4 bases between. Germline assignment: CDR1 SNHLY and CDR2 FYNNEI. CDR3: CASSDLSNQPQHF. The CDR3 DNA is TGTGCCAGCAGTGACTTAAGCAATCAGCCCCAGCATTTT.

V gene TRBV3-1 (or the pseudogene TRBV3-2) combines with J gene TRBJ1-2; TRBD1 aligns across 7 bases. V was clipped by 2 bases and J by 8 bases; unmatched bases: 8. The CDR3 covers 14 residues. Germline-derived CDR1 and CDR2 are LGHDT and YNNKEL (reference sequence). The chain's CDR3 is CASSQLGGKGGYTF. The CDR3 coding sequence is TGTGCCAGCAGCCAATTAGGGGGCAAAGGAGGCTACACCTTC.

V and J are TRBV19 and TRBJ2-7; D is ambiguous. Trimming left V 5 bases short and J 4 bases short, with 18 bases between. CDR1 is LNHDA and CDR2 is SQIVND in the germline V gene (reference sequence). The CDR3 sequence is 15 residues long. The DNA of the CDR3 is TGTGCCAGTAGTTCTCACGCTATTCTGCCGTACGAGCAGTACTTC. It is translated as CASSSHAILPYEQYF. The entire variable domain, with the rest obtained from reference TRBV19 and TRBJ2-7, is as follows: DGGITQSPKYLFRKEGQNVTLSCEQNLNHDAMYWYRQDPGQGLRLIYYSQIVNDFQKGDIAEGYSVSREKKESFPLTVTSAQKNPTAFYLCASSSHAILPYEQYFGPGTRLTVT.

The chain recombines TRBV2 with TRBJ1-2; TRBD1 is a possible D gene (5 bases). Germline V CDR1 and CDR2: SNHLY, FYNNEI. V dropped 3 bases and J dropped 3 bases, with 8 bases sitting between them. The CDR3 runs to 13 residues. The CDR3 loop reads CASSESRDYGYTF. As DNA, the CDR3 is TGTGCCAGCAGTGAGTCCAGGGACTATGGCTACACCTTC.

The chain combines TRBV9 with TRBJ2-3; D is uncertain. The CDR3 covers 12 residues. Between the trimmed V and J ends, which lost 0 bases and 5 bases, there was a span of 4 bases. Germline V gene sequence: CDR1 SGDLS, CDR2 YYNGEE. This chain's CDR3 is CASSVEVDTQYF. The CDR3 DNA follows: TGTGCCAGCAGCGTAGAGGTAGATACGCAGTATTTT.

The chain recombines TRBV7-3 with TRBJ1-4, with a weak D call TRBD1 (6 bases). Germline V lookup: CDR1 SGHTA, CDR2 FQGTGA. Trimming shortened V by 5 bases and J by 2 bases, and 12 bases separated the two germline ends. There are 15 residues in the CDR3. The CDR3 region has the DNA TGTGCCAGCAGCCCAAGCGGACAGACTAATGAAAAACTGTTTTTT. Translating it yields CASSPSGQTNEKLFF.

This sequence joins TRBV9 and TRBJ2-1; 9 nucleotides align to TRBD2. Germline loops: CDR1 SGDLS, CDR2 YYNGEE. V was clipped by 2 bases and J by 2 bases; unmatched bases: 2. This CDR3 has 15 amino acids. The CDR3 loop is CASSVSGSAYNEQFF. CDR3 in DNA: TGTGCCAGCAGCGTTAGCGGGAGCGCCTACAATGAGCAGTTCTTC.

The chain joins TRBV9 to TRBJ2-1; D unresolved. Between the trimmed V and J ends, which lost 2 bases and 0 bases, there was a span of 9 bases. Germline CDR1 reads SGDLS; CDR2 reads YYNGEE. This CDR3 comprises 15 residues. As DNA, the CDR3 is TGTGCCAGCAGCGTGGGGTCTAGCTCCTACAATGAGCAGTTCTTC. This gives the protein CASSVGSSSYNEQFF. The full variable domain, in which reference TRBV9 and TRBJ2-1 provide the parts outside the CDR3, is DSGVTQTPKHLITATGQRVTLRCSPRSGDLSVYWYQQSLDQGLQFLIQYYNGEERAKGNILERFSAQQFPDLHSELNLSSLELGDSALYFCASSVGSSSYNEQFFGPGTRLTVL.

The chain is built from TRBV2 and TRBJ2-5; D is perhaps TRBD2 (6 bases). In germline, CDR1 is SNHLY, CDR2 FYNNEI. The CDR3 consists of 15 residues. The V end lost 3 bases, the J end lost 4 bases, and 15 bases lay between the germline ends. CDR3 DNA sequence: TGTGCCAGCAGTGACAGTGGGTTGGGGGGAGAGACCCAGTACTTC. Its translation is CASSDSGLGGETQYF.

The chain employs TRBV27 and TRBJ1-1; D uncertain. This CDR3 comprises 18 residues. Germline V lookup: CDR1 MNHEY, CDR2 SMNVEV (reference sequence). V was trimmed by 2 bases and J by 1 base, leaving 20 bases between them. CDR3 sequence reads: CASSLGGVGGMGNTEAFF. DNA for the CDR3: TGTGCCAGCAGTTTAGGCGGGGTCGGAGGCATGGGGAACACTGAAGCTTTCTTT.

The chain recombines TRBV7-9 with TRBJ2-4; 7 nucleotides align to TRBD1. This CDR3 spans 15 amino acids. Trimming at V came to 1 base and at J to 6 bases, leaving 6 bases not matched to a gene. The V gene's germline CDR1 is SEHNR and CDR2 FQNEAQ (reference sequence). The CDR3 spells CASSLVGGEINIQYF. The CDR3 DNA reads TGTGCCAGCAGCTTAGTAGGGGGCGAGATAAACATTCAGTACTTC.

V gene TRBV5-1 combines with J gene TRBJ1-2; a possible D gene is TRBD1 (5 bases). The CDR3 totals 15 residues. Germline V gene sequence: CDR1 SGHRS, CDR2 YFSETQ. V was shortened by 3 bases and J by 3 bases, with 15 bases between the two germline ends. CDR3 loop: CASSSSGAGYYGYTF. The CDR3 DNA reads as TGCGCCAGCAGCTCCTCCGGGGCAGGCTACTATGGCTACACCTTC.

The CDR3 DNA sequence: TGTGCCAGCAGCTTAGCGCCAAGTTCTCAGTACTTC. This encodes CASSLAPSSQYF. This chain connects TRBV7-9 to TRBJ2-7; D uncertain. The CDR3 has 12 amino acids. V lost 0 bases and J 10 bases, leaving 10 bases between the germline ends. Germline assignment: CDR1 SEHNR and CDR2 FQNEAQ (reference sequence).

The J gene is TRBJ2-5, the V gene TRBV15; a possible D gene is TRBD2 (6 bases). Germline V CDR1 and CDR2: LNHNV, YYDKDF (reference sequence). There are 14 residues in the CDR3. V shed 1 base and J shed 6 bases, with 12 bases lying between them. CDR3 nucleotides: TGTGCCACCAGCAGAGGGGGCGGACTAAAGACCCAGTACTTC. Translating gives CATSRGGGLKTQYF.